Presented here are 19 T cell receptor beta chains from one specimen sequenced in a study of blood T cell repertoires in COVID-19. Sequencing was performed with immunoSEQ multiplex PCR; in TCRdb, only in-frame clones are kept and a portion is missing. The sample records 200,000 to 250,000 clones, approximately 83% being singletons. The sequenced sample consisted of peripheral blood. Receptors originate from a young woman who had recovered from COVID-19.

V usage is TRBV14 and J usage is TRBJ1-3; TRBD1 might be the D (5 bases). This CDR3 region has 14 residues. The ends were cut back, 1 base at V and 4 bases at J, with 8 bases in the middle. From germline, CDR1 is SGHDN and CDR2 FVKESK. The CDR3, as DNA: TGTGCCAGCAGCCAAGGACAGATCGGAAACACCATATATTTT. It yields the protein CASSQGQIGNTIYF.

This chain links TRBV7-2 with TRBJ1-1; D gene unclear. Germline V lookup: CDR1 SGHTA, CDR2 FQGNSA. V dropped 5 bases and J dropped 0 bases, with 7 bases sitting between them. This CDR3 comprises 13 residues. CDR3 DNA sequence: TGTGCCAGCAGCCCGCGCATGAACACTGAAGCTTTCTTT. Protein: CASSPRMNTEAFF.

The chain joins TRBV15 to TRBJ2-3; 10 nucleotides align to TRBD2. Germline V gene data show CDR1 as LNHNV and CDR2 as YYDKDF (reference sequence). The CDR3 length is 20 residues. Trimming took 0 bases from V and 0 from J; bases not matched to a gene: 12. CDR3 nucleotides: TGTGCCACCAGCAGAGATCAGGGCCGTCGGACTAGCGGTAGCACAGATACGCAGTATTTT. Translating it yields CATSRDQGRRTSGSTDTQYF. The whole variable domain, filled in from reference TRBV15 and TRBJ2-3, reads DAMVIQNPRYQVTQFGKPVTLSCSQTLNHNVMYWYQQKSSQAPKLLFHYYDKDFNNEADTPDNFQSRRPNTSFCFLDIRSPGLGDTAMYLCATSRDQGRRTSGSTDTQYFGPGTRLTVL.

This chain uses TRBV3-1 (or the pseudogene TRBV3-2) with TRBJ1-1; 8 bases are shared with TRBD1. The CDR3 loop spans 15 amino acids. CDR1 and CDR2 (germline): LGHDT, YNNKEL (reference sequence). The ends lost 2 bases at V and 4 bases at J; junction bases unmatched: 6. This CDR3 reads CASSQPGQGVTEAFF. The DNA for the CDR3 is TGTGCCAGCAGCCAACCCGGACAGGGTGTCACTGAAGCTTTCTTT.

This chain links TRBV9 with TRBJ2-2; 8 positions match TRBD2. This CDR3 has 16 residues. The V gene's germline CDR1 is SGDLS and CDR2 YYNGEE. V was pared by 4 bases and J by 1 base, with 6 bases of the junction left unmatched. Here the CDR3 reads CASSMPSGRNTGELFF. CDR3 bases: TGTGCCAGCAGCATGCCTAGCGGGCGGAACACCGGGGAGCTGTTTTTT.

The chain recombines TRBV12-5 with TRBJ2-5; possibly TRBD2 for D (6 bases). Trimming shortened V by 4 bases and J by 4 bases, and 16 bases separated the two germline ends. CDR3 size: 15 residues. Germline CDR1 LGHNT, CDR2 FRNRAP. CDR3 nucleotides: TGTGCTAGTGGTTGGCAGGGACTTAGTGGAGAGACCCAGTACTTC. The encoded protein is CASGWQGLSGETQYF.

With regard to this clone: This specimen includes other DNA sequences encoding the same CDR3. V is TRBV12-3 or TRBV12-4 and J is TRBJ2-7; no definite D call. The CDR3 extends over 12 amino acids. Trimming stripped 2 bases from V and 4 bases from J, with 6 bases between. The CDR3: CASSLSVYEQYF. In nucleotides, the CDR3 is TGTGCCAGCAGTTTATCAGTGTACGAGCAGTACTTC.

CDR3 amino acids: CASSLFLATGTANEKLFF. In DNA form, the CDR3 reads TGTGCCAGCAGTTTATTTCTAGCAACAGGGACAGCTAATGAAAAACTGTTTTTT. The chain is built from TRBV28 and TRBJ1-4, with TRBD1 matching 7 bases. This CDR3 has 18 residues. Germline CDR1 is MDHEN and CDR2 is SYDVKM. J lost 3 bases, V lost 1 base, and 11 bases had no gene match.

The chain employs TRBV18 and TRBJ1-5; D possibly corresponds to TRBD1 (6 bases). Germline values: CDR1 KGHSH, CDR2 LQKENI. The CDR3 is made up of 15 amino acids. V lost 6 bases and J lost 2, with 14 bases in between. DNA for the CDR3: TGTGCCAGCTCTGGACAGCCCGTTGGCAATCAGCCCCAGCATTTT. Encoded protein: CASSGQPVGNQPQHF. Filled out from reference TRBV18 and TRBJ1-5, the complete variable domain reads NAGVMQNPRHLVRRRGQEARLRCSPMKGHSHVYWYRQLPEEGLKFMVYLQKENIIDESGMPKERFSAEFPKEGPSILRIQQVVRGDSAAYFCASSGQPVGNQPQHFGDGTRLSIL.

The chain couples TRBV6-5 to TRBJ2-1, with a weak D call TRBD2 (6 bases). Germline CDR1 MNHEY, CDR2 SVGAGI. This CDR3 is 15 amino acids long. With 6 bases removed from V and 3 bases from J, the gap between germline ends came to 15 bases. The CDR3 protein is CASSTVGGGYNEQFF. The CDR3 DNA sequence: TGTGCCAGCAGCACCGTGGGGGGAGGCTACAATGAGCAGTTCTTC.

The chain carries TRBV5-6 and TRBJ2-7; 8 bases agree with TRBD1. Trimming cost V 4 bases and J 4 bases; bases outside gene matches: 10. CDR3 length: 15 amino acids. Germline assignment: CDR1 SGHDT and CDR2 YYEEEE. This CDR3 reads CASSRPGQGGYEQYF. The CDR3 coding sequence is TGTGCCAGCAGCCGACCCGGACAGGGCGGTTACGAGCAGTACTTC.

This clone has only one observation. The CDR3 protein is CASSAATSGGAGELFF. The CDR3 DNA sequence: TGTGCCAGCAGCGCCGCGACTAGCGGGGGGGCCGGGGAGCTGTTTTTT. J is TRBJ2-2 and V is TRBV9; 14 nucleotides align to TRBD2. This CDR3 has 16 residues. V shed 3 bases, J shed 6 bases, and the junction held 4 bases outside the gene matches. The germline gives CDR1 SGDLS, CDR2 YYNGEE.

The chain carries TRBV5-1 and TRBJ1-4, with TRBD1 matching over 10 bases. Germline trimming cut 2 bases from V and 5 bases from J; bases unmatched to any gene: 3. Germline-derived CDR1 and CDR2 are SGHRS and YFSETQ. The CDR3 runs 15 residues. The DNA for the CDR3 is TGCGCCAGCAGCTTCGGGACAGGGGCAAATGAAAAACTGTTTTTT. It specifies CASSFGTGANEKLFF.

This sequence joins TRBV10-3 and TRBJ1-5, with 7 bases matching TRBD1. This CDR3 contains 15 residues. J lost 0 bases, V lost 5 bases, and 4 bases had no gene match. CDR1 is ENHRY and CDR2 is SYGVKD in the germline V gene. CDR3 DNA: TGTGCCATCAGTAGGGACAGCCCTAGCAATCAGCCCCAGCATTTT. Its protein product is CAISRDSPSNQPQHF.

The chain is built from TRBV9 and TRBJ2-3, with D uncertain. CDR3 length equals 12 residues. Germline V lookup: CDR1 SGDLS, CDR2 YYNGEE. Trimming removed 3 bases from V and 2 bases from J, with 4 bases in between. DNA of the CDR3: TGTGCCAGCAGCGCCCTCACAGATACGCAGTATTTT. Protein: CASSALTDTQYF.

In this sample, this clone turned up once. This chain links TRBV4-1 with TRBJ2-7; D is possibly TRBD1 (6 bases). From germline, CDR1 is MGHRA and CDR2 YSYEKL. The CDR3 extends over 14 amino acids. Deletions cut 2 bases from V and 1 base from J, with 9 bases between. CDR3 sequence: CASSQTGQSYEQYF. The CDR3 DNA reads as TGCGCCAGCAGCCAAACCGGACAGTCCTACGAGCAGTACTTC.

The gene calls are TRBV5-6 and TRBJ1-5; 8 bases line up with TRBD1. The CDR3 extends over 19 amino acids. V was clipped by 0 bases and J by 7 bases; unmatched bases: 18. The germline gives CDR1 SGHDT, CDR2 YYEEEE. The CDR3 reads CASSLARDRWFDVQQPQHF. The CDR3 nucleotides are TGTGCCAGCAGCTTGGCCCGGGACAGGTGGTTTGATGTTCAACAGCCCCAGCATTTT.

The gene calls are TRBV12-3 or TRBV12-4 and TRBJ1-1; 7 nucleotides line up with TRBD1. With 6 bases clipped from V and 7 bases from J, the junction kept 8 bases outside the gene matches. This CDR3 spans 13 amino acids. CDR3 sequence (DNA): TGTGCCAGCAGCTTTGGTTGGGACAGTGAAGCTTTCTTT. Its protein is CASSFGWDSEAFF.

The rearrangement uses TRBV11-2 and TRBJ1-2; maybe TRBD1 (5 bases). V shed 6 bases and J shed 11 bases, with 25 bases lying between them. The CDR3 has 15 residues. The germline gives CDR1 SGHAT, CDR2 FQNNGV. The DNA for the CDR3 is TGTGCCAGCAGTTCGCACGGAAAGGGGCAAGGATGGTACACCTTC. This encodes CASSSHGKGQGWYTF.